Listed here are 18 T cell receptor beta chains from one sample, sequenced in a study of blood T cell repertoires in COVID-19. Clones were sequenced by immunoSEQ multiplex PCR, and TCRdb holds only the in-frame ones, with some missing. The table includes over 60,000 clones, more than 75% detected once. Specimen: peripheral blood. Receptors originate from a man between 65 and 85 years old with active or convalescent COVID-19.

The genes are TRBV7-3 and TRBJ2-7; D gene unclear. Trimming removed 4 bases from V and 3 bases from J, with 13 bases in between. CDR1 SGHTA and CDR2 FQGTGA come from the germline V gene. CDR3 length equals 14 residues. The CDR3 is CASSSLGGGYEQYF. In nucleotides, the CDR3 is TGTGCCAGCAGCTCCCTAGGTGGCGGCTACGAGCAGTACTTC. The variable domain in full, with the rest retrieved from reference TRBV7-3 and TRBJ2-7, is GAGVSQTPSNKVTEKGKYVELRCDPISGHTALYWYRQSLGQGPEFLIYFQGTGAADDSGLPNDRFFAVRPEGSVSTLKIQRTERGDSAVYLCASSSLGGGYEQYFGPGTRLTVT.

The chain couples TRBV29-1 to TRBJ2-5; D remains ambiguous. This CDR3 is built from 11 residues. Germline values: CDR1 SQVTM, CDR2 ANQGSEA. The V gene lost 4 bases and the J gene lost 4 bases, with 7 bases spanning the gap. This CDR3 reads CSVVHRETQYF. As DNA, the CDR3 is TGCAGCGTTGTCCACAGAGAGACCCAGTACTTC. The full variable domain, in which reference TRBV29-1 and TRBJ2-5 provide the parts outside the CDR3, is SAVISQKPSRDICQRGTSLTIQCQVDSQVTMMFWYRQQPGQSLTLIATANQGSEATYESGFVIDKFPISRPNLTFSTLTVSNMSPEDSSIYLCSVVHRETQYFGPGTRLLVL.

The rearrangement uses TRBV19 and TRBJ2-1; D may be TRBD2 (5 bases). This CDR3 is 16 amino acids long. Germline V CDR1 and CDR2: LNHDA, SQIVND (reference sequence). Trimming removed 3 bases at V and 0 bases at J, with 12 bases between. As DNA, the CDR3 is TGTGCCAGTAGTATTTCCGGAGGAGTCTCCTACAATGAGCAGTTCTTC. It codes for CASSISGGVSYNEQFF.

The gene calls are TRBV5-4 and TRBJ2-7; TRBD2 aligns across 10 bases. V lost 0 bases and J lost 0; bases outside the gene matches: 3. Germline V lookup: CDR1 SGHNT, CDR2 YYREEE (reference sequence). The CDR3 is 16 residues long. The CDR3 protein is CASSLGPSGSSYEQYF. In DNA, the CDR3 is TGTGCCAGCAGCTTGGGCCCTAGCGGGAGCTCCTACGAGCAGTACTTC.

The V call is TRBV13, the J call TRBJ2-7; 7 nucleotides agree with TRBD1. This CDR3 contains 14 residues. With 4 bases clipped from V and 1 base from J, the junction kept 4 bases outside the gene matches. CDR1 is PRHDT and CDR2 is FYEKMQ in the germline V gene (reference sequence). CDR3 sequence: CASSSRTGSYEQYF. The CDR3 DNA is TGTGCCAGCAGCTCCCGGACAGGATCCTACGAGCAGTACTTC. Full variable domain (remainder filled in from reference TRBV13 and TRBJ2-7): AAGVIQSPRHLIKEKRETATLKCYPIPRHDTVYWYQQGPGQDPQFLISFYEKMQSDKGSIPDRFSAQQFSDYHSELNMSSLELGDSALYFCASSSRTGSYEQYFGPGTRLTVT.

The chain employs TRBV9 and TRBJ1-4, with 7 bases identical to TRBD1. CDR1 is SGDLS, CDR2 YYNGEE, per germline. This CDR3 is built from 14 residues. The V gene end was trimmed by 0 bases and the J gene end by 6 bases; junction bases not matched to a gene: 2. As DNA, the CDR3 is TGTGCCAGCAGCGTAGGACAGGGATATGAAAAACTGTTTTTT. This codes for CASSVGQGYEKLFF. The variable domain in full, completed from reference TRBV9 and TRBJ1-4, reads DSGVTQTPKHLITATGQRVTLRCSPRSGDLSVYWYQQSLDQGLQFLIQYYNGEERAKGNILERFSAQQFPDLHSELNLSSLELGDSALYFCASSVGQGYEKLFFGSGTQLSVL.

V is TRBV5-1 and J is TRBJ2-2; 13 nucleotides align to TRBD2. Germline V CDR1 and CDR2: SGHRS, YFSETQ. The CDR3 runs to 17 residues. Trimming took 5 bases from V and 6 from J; bases not matched to a gene: 10. CDR3: CASRLGLAGAYAGELFF. As DNA, the CDR3 is TGCGCCAGCAGACTTGGACTAGCGGGGGCCTACGCCGGGGAGCTGTTTTTT.

The chain joins TRBV7-2 to TRBJ1-4, with 9 bases aligning to TRBD1. In germline, CDR1 is SGHTA, CDR2 FQGNSA. Losses at the gene ends were 1 base for V and 8 bases for J; bases not matched to a gene: 17. The CDR3 length is 19 residues. The CDR3 DNA is TGTGCCAGCAGCTTAGGTTTGGACAATACAGGGGGCGCCTTCGAAAAACTGTTTTTT. Protein sequence: CASSLGLDNTGGAFEKLFF.

The chain is built from TRBV14 and TRBJ1-6, with a weak D call TRBD1 (5 bases). Germline assignment: CDR1 SGHDN and CDR2 FVKESK. The CDR3 runs to 15 residues. V was shortened by 0 bases and J by 7 bases, with 10 bases between the two germline ends. The CDR3 DNA sequence: TGTGCCAGCAGCCAAGATCAAGGGGTGAATTCACCCCTCCACTTT. Translated, it gives CASSQDQGVNSPLHF.

The chain joins TRBV28 to TRBJ1-6, with D possibly being TRBD1 (6 bases). This CDR3 is built from 16 residues. The germline V and J ends were trimmed by 2 bases and 4 bases, with 12 bases remaining between them. Germline CDR1 is MDHEN and CDR2 is SYDVKM. The CDR3 sequence is CASSLPIQGYNSPLHF. In nucleotides, the CDR3 is TGTGCCAGCAGTTTACCGATACAGGGTTATAATTCACCCCTCCACTTT.

J is TRBJ2-7 and V is TRBV29-1; 14 bases are a match to TRBD2. Germline values: CDR1 SQVTM, CDR2 ANQGSEA. Germline trimming cut 1 base from V and 6 bases from J; bases unmatched to any gene: 5. The CDR3 is made up of 15 amino acids. The CDR3 nucleotides are TGCAGCGTTGAAGGGGGACTAGCGGGAGTCTCCGAGCAGTACTTC. Amino acid sequence: CSVEGGLAGVSEQYF.

The chain is built from TRBV4-3 and TRBJ1-2, with TRBD1 matching 7 bases. Germline CDR1 and CDR2: LGHNA and YSLEER. V lost 0 bases and J lost 6; bases outside the gene matches: 10. The CDR3 covers 16 residues. CDR3 sequence: CASSQERDSRLNGYTF. The CDR3 DNA sequence: TGCGCCAGCAGCCAAGAGAGGGACAGTCGCCTCAATGGCTACACCTTC.

As DNA, the CDR3 is TGCGCCAGCAGCTTGGCGTGGAGGGCGGACGAGCAGTACTTC. This encodes CASSLAWRADEQYF. The chain joins TRBV5-1 to TRBJ2-7, with D maybe TRBD2 (6 bases). Germline CDR1 and CDR2: SGHRS and YFSETQ. The CDR3 length is 14 residues. V lost 0 bases, J lost 5 bases, and 12 bases lay in between.

V usage is TRBV5-8 and J usage is TRBJ2-5; TRBD2 matches at 15 bases. Germline V gene data show CDR1 as SGHTS and CDR2 as YDEGEE. V gave up 2 bases and J gave up 4 bases; unmatched junction bases: 6. The CDR3 consists of 17 residues. The CDR3: CASSLGTSGRSGETQYF. The CDR3 nucleotides are TGTGCCAGCAGCTTAGGGACTAGCGGGAGGTCGGGAGAGACCCAGTACTTC. Combining the CDR3 with reference TRBV5-8 and TRBJ2-5 gives the whole variable domain EAGVTQSPTHLIKTRGQQATLRCSPISGHTSVYWYQQALGLGLQFLLWYDEGEERNRGNFPPRFSGRQFPNYSSELNVNALELEDSALYLCASSLGTSGRSGETQYFGPGTRLLVL.

This sequence joins TRBV19 and TRBJ2-2; TRBD2 might be the D (5 bases). There are 16 residues in the CDR3. Trimming took off 0 bases at V and 1 base at J, with 9 bases between the two ends. Germline assignment: CDR1 LNHDA and CDR2 SQIVND (reference sequence). CDR3 amino acids: CASSIDKRRNTGELFF. The CDR3 DNA reads as TGTGCCAGTAGTATAGATAAGCGGAGGAACACCGGGGAGCTGTTTTTT. The full variable domain, in which reference TRBV19 and TRBJ2-2 provide the parts outside the CDR3, is DGGITQSPKYLFRKEGQNVTLSCEQNLNHDAMYWYRQDPGQGLRLIYYSQIVNDFQKGDIAEGYSVSREKKESFPLTVTSAQKNPTAFYLCASSIDKRRNTGELFFGEGSRLTVL.

This clone was picked up one time. The chain carries TRBV21-1 and TRBJ2-3; TRBD1, the D gene given by the table, was not confirmed from the DNA. TRBV21-1 has pseudogene status. The CDR3 has 19 amino acids. The CDR3, as DNA: TGTGCCAGCAGCAACCCCCCAGATCTTCCGGGACACCGAGGAAATACGCAGTATTTT. Protein sequence: CASSNPPDLPGHRGNTQYF.

This rearrangement joins TRBV3-1 (or the pseudogene TRBV3-2) to TRBJ2-2, with 9 bases identical to TRBD1. The CDR3 runs 15 residues. Germline V gene lookup returns CDR1 LGHDT and CDR2 YNNKEL (reference sequence). V was pared by 5 bases and J by 4 bases, with 5 bases of the junction left unmatched. The CDR3 DNA reads TGTGCCAGCAGCTTACAGGGGGCCCTCACCGGGGAGCTGTTTTTT. It is translated as CASSLQGALTGELFF.

The V and J genes are TRBV2 and TRBJ1-1; D remains unclear. V was shortened by 0 bases and J by 6 bases, with 11 bases between the two germline ends. The CDR3 extends over 14 amino acids. Germline V gene lookup returns CDR1 SNHLY and CDR2 FYNNEI. Here the CDR3 reads CASSEALAEAEAFF. For the CDR3, the DNA is TGTGCCAGCAGTGAAGCGCTGGCGGAGGCTGAAGCTTTCTTT.